This entry lists 4 T cell receptor beta chains sequenced from one sample in a study of graft-versus-host responses after intestinal transplantation. Sequencing used immunoSEQ multiplex PCR; TCRdb keeps in-frame clones, though not all of them. The repertoire holds some 80,000 clones, with 75% to 95% as singletons. Antigens for these TCRs are unknown. This specimen was unstimulated CD8+ T cells sorted from spleen or lymph node cells, taken before transplant. These receptors came from a human donor who was the organ donor for an intestinal transplant.

The chain recombines TRBV13 with TRBJ1-1; D is ambiguous. V was trimmed by 6 bases and J by 8 bases, leaving 16 bases between them. The V gene's germline CDR1 is PRHDT and CDR2 FYEKMQ (reference sequence). This CDR3 is built from 13 residues. CDR3 in amino acids: CASSLTGGEEAFF. The DNA for the CDR3 is TGTGCCAGCAGTTTGACGGGCGGGGAGGAAGCTTTCTTT.

The V gene is TRBV19, the J gene TRBJ2-5; D is possibly TRBD1 (6 bases). Trimming removed 5 bases from V and 2 bases from J, with 15 bases in between. The V gene's germline CDR1 is LNHDA and CDR2 SQIVND (reference sequence). CDR3 length: 15 amino acids. The CDR3 DNA follows: TGTGCCAGTAGTCCCTTGATGGACAGTCAAGAGACCCAGTACTTC. It specifies CASSPLMDSQETQYF. Filled out from reference TRBV19 and TRBJ2-5, the complete variable domain reads DGGITQSPKYLFRKEGQNVTLSCEQNLNHDAMYWYRQDPGQGLRLIYYSQIVNDFQKGDIAEGYSVSREKKESFPLTVTSAQKNPTAFYLCASSPLMDSQETQYFGPGTRLLVL.

This sequence joins TRBV19 and TRBJ2-7; 9 bases agree with TRBD1. Trimming took 3 bases from V and 5 from J; bases not matched to a gene: 8. This CDR3 is built from 15 residues. CDR1 is LNHDA, CDR2 SQIVND, per germline (reference sequence). CDR3 nucleotides: TGTGCCAGTAGTATCGTCGGGACAGGGAACAACGAGCAGTACTTC. Encoded protein: CASSIVGTGNNEQYF.

This clone has only one observation. CDR3 loop: CASSEGPRGSYEQYF. CDR3 in DNA: TGCGCCAGCAGTGAAGGGCCGCGGGGTTCCTACGAGCAGTACTTC. The V and J genes are TRBV10-1 and TRBJ2-7; D might be TRBD2 (6 bases). Looked up from germline, CDR1 is WNHNN and CDR2 is SYGVQD (reference sequence). The germline V and J ends were trimmed by 3 bases and 1 base, with 13 bases remaining between them. The CDR3 totals 15 residues.